Following are 4 T cell receptor beta chains from one sample sequenced in a study of blood T cell repertoires in COVID-19. Profiled with immunoSEQ multiplex PCR; TCRdb holds only in-frame clones, not every one. The sample shows roughly 100,000 clones, about four fifths of them seen only once. Sequencing used peripheral blood. The receptors derive from a human donor in a cohort sampled during active COVID-19.

The J gene is TRBJ2-6, the V gene TRBV7-8; possible D gene TRBD1, 6 bases. The length of the CDR3 is 17 residues. Germline values: CDR1 SGHVS, CDR2 FQNEAQ. Trimming removed 0 bases at V and 0 bases at J, with 9 bases between. As DNA, the CDR3 is TGTGCCAGCAGCTTAGCGGGACACTTCTCTGGGGCCAACGTCCTGACTTTC. Amino acid sequence: CASSLAGHFSGANVLTF.

The V call is TRBV6-1, the J call TRBJ2-7; perhaps TRBD1 as D (5 bases). The germline gives CDR1 MNHNS, CDR2 SASEGT. The V end was cut by 2 bases, the J end by 2 bases, with 10 bases between. The CDR3 length is 14 residues. The CDR3 DNA follows: TGTGCCAGCAGTGAAATGACAGCAACCTACGAGCAGTACTTC. It translates to CASSEMTATYEQYF.

The genes are TRBV5-8 and TRBJ2-2; 8 bases are shared with TRBD1. The CDR3 spans 15 residues. V dropped 5 bases and J dropped 0; count of bases not matched to a gene: 3. The germline CDR1 and CDR2 sequences are SGHTS and YDEGEE. In DNA, the CDR3 is TGTGCCAGCAGTCCGACAGGGGCGAACACCGGGGAGCTGTTTTTT. It is translated as CASSPTGANTGELFF.

This chain links TRBV4-3 with TRBJ2-5; a possible D gene is TRBD1 (6 bases). This CDR3 comprises 16 residues. Germline CDR1 reads LGHNA; CDR2 reads YSLEER. V was pared by 1 base and J by 7 bases, with 19 bases between. The CDR3 spells CASSQAQGGQSGTQYF. The DNA for the CDR3 is TGCGCCAGCAGCCAAGCACAGGGTGGACAAAGTGGGACCCAGTACTTC.